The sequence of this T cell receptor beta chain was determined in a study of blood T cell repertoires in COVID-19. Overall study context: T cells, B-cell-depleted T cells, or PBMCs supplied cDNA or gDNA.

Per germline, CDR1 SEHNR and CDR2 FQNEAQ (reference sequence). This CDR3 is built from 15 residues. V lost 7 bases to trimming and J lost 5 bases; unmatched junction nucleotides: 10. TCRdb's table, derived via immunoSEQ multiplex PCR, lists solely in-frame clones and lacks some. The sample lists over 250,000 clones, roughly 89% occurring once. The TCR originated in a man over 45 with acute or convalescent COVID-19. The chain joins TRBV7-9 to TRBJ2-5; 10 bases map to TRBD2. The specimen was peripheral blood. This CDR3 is CASMPQRGGRETQYF. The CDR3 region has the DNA TGTGCCAGCATGCCCCAGCGGGGGGGCCGTGAGACCCAGTACTTC. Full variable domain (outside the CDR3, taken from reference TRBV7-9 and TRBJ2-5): DTGVSQNPRHKITKRGQNVTFRCDPISEHNRLYWYRQTLGQGPEFLTYFQNEAQLEKSRLLSDRFSAERPKGSFSTLEIQRTEQGDSAMYLCASMPQRGGRETQYFGPGTRLLVL.